A single T cell receptor (beta chain) is shown here with its context. The data were obtained in a study of blood T cell repertoires in COVID-19. The CDR3 extends over 16 amino acids. Trimming at V came to 4 bases and at J to 7 bases, leaving 9 bases not matched to a gene. The data were produced by immunoSEQ multiplex PCR, yet TCRdb's version contains in-frame clones alone and is incomplete. Of about 390,000 clones listed, around 87% are singletons. The specimen sequenced was peripheral blood. This TCR derives from a woman aged 60-75 years with COVID-19, enrolled during active disease. The V gene is TRBV23-1, the J gene TRBJ1-6, with 8 bases identical to TRBD1. TRBV23-1 is treated as an ORF (open reading frame) with a function not yet certain. CDR3 protein: CASSPASTGGNSPLHF. The CDR3 DNA sequence: TGCGCCAGCAGTCCCGCATCAACAGGGGGAAATTCACCCCTCCACTTT.